The sequence of this TCR beta chain was determined in a study of PD-L1 blockade in urothelial cancer. Study-wide points: Sub-median blood TCR clonality before treatment predicted longer survival. Those with durable benefit had larger increases in tumor-associated blood clones at 3 weeks.

A remark on this clone: The antigen is not known.

Described time point: pretreatment peripheral blood. Locally advanced or metastatic urothelial carcinoma was diagnosed in the patients. V trimming: 1 base; J trimming: 4 bases; junction bases outside the gene matches: 4. Germline V CDR1 and CDR2: LGHNA, YNFKEQ. The CDR3 sequence is 16 residues long. Each PCR received spiked synthetic TCR analog templates. Measured with immunoSEQ multiplex PCR; TCRdb has only the in-frame clones, and not every one. The sample has tens of thousands of clones, around 83% seen once. The V and J genes are TRBV4-2 and TRBJ2-2, with 9 bases matching TRBD2. The sample consisted of PBMCs, taken around atezolizumab (anti-PD-L1) treatment. The sequence was obtained from a man aged 45 to 65 with urothelial cancer. CDR3 DNA sequence: TGTGCCAGCAGCCAAGCCGGGACTAGCAGCACCGGGGAGCTGTTTTTT. Encoded protein: CASSQAGTSSTGELFF.